Listed below are T cell receptor beta chains from one sample, sequenced in a study of blood T cell repertoires in COVID-19. The protocol was immunoSEQ multiplex PCR, while the TCRdb copy is restricted to in-frame clones and leaves out a portion. The sample records 390,000 or so clones, roughly nine tenths being singletons. Source material: peripheral blood. These receptors came from a woman aged 25 to 45 with COVID-19, enrolled during active disease. Each CDR3 is given with its conserved first and last residue. The D gene is left open where the match is weak. Clone size is not always given. Where it is, it says once, few, many or a class for expanded clones.

TRBD2,TRBJ2-5,TRBV29-1,-,19,CSVETGLGLAGGPGETQYF
TRBD1,TRBJ1-4,TRBV5-5,-,15,CASSFSTGKNEKLFF
-,TRBJ2-3,TRBV11-3,-,13,CASSLTATDTQYF
TRBD1,TRBJ2-1,TRBV4-2,once,19,CASSQDRFRQGAGGNEQFF
TRBD1,TRBJ1-6,TRBV29-1,-,13,CSVRAGGNSPLHF
TRBD1,TRBJ1-4,TRBV28,few,14,CASSRQGANEKLFF
TRBD1,TRBJ2-7,TRBV19,-,15,CASSIGDRGQYEQYF
TRBD1,TRBJ2-7,TRBV28,-,19,CASSLSVGGQGFNSYEQYF
-,TRBJ2-1,TRBV5-6,-,17,CASSLALGQAFYNEQFF
TRBD2,TRBJ2-5,TRBV2,once,15,CASGPDSGREETQYF
-,TRBJ2-3,TRBV7-8,-,17,CASSLVRVFRPTDTQYF
-,TRBJ2-5,TRBV3-1/TRBV3-2,-,13,CASSQGSQETQYF
-,TRBJ2-3,TRBV14,-,14,CASSQGQNTDTQYF
-,TRBJ1-2,TRBV10-2,-,15,CASSPPQLRGYGYTF
TRBD2,TRBJ2-2,TRBV6-2/TRBV6-3,-,16,CASSLHLAGGVGELFF
-,TRBJ1-1,TRBV5-1,-,14,CASSAQGRNTEAFF
-,TRBJ1-2,TRBV7-2,-,14,CASSFWGQPEGYTF
-,TRBJ1-2,TRBV3-1/TRBV3-2,-,16,CASSQDPQGYGYGYTF
-,TRBJ2-3,TRBV3-1/TRBV3-2,-,15,CASSQARGSTDTQYF
TRBD1,TRBJ1-1,TRBV29-1,-,12,CSVGTGSIPAFF
-,TRBJ2-1,TRBV6-5,-,16,CASSSPLANRYNEQFF
TRBD2,TRBJ2-5,TRBV7-7,-,15,CASSLGLAGEETQYF
TRBD1,TRBJ1-1,TRBV9,-,16,CASSMGQGVANTEAFF
-,TRBJ1-5,TRBV27,-,12,CASSSRTGPQHF
TRBD2,TRBJ2-1,TRBV2,-,14,CASRVTSGGGEQFF
-,TRBJ2-7,TRBV28,-,17,CASSSDSRTFPYYEQYF
-,TRBJ1-5,TRBV15,once,13,CATSRGSNQPQHF
-,TRBJ2-7,TRBV18,-,12,CASSPTVYEQYF
TRBD1,TRBJ1-2,TRBV18,-,18,CASSPWGRTTGANYGYTF
-,TRBJ1-5,TRBV5-6,once,16,CASSLARDSSNQPQHF
-,TRBJ1-5,TRBV6-5,-,13,CASTEGREQPQHF
-,TRBJ1-1,TRBV5-1,once,16,CASSLANRAGGTEAFF
-,TRBJ2-4,TRBV4-2,once,15,CASSQEPQGKNIQYF
-,TRBJ2-3,TRBV19,-,15,CASSIAPSRGDTQYF
-,TRBJ1-5,TRBV6-1,-,14,CASSEAYSMKPQHF
-,TRBJ2-3,TRBV10-2,-,11,CASGEADTQYF
TRBD2,TRBJ2-2,TRBV3-1/TRBV3-2,-,14,CASSRGGRTGELFF
-,TRBJ2-2,TRBV5-8,-,15,CASRPRTVNTGELFF
TRBD1,TRBJ1-4,TRBV30,-,14,CAWNRDRYNEKLFF
TRBD1,TRBJ2-1,TRBV11-2,-,12,CASSRTGDEQFF
TRBD1,TRBJ1-5,TRBV19,-,13,CASSDDRDQPQHF
-,TRBJ1-3,TRBV15,-,15,CATSRVRGNGNTIYF
-,TRBJ2-3,TRBV14,once,14,CASSQAGYTDTQYF
-,TRBJ1-5,TRBV5-8,-,19,CASSPQTQYPFNSNQPQHF
TRBD2,TRBJ2-1,TRBV13,-,15,CASSFGAGDTNEQFF
TRBD2,TRBJ2-7,TRBV7-2,once,15,CASSSGLAGGYEQYF
TRBD2,TRBJ2-1,TRBV7-9,-,16,CASSSSLAGQYNEQFF
TRBD1,TRBJ2-5,TRBV14,-,16,CASSHLQGAGEETQYF
-,TRBJ2-3,TRBV7-6,-,15,CASSRRERGTDTQYF
TRBD1,TRBJ1-2,TRBV27,-,20,CASSLSHPPTGKLTRYGYTF
TRBD2,TRBJ2-5,TRBV11-2,-,18,CASSLGAAWAGGQETQYF
-,TRBJ2-3,TRBV28,-,15,CASSRGGATIDTQYF
-,TRBJ2-5,TRBV15,-,18,CATSRDPSVRGLQETQYF
TRBD1,TRBJ1-1,TRBV5-1,-,15,CASSLVVQGATEAFF
-,TRBJ1-1,TRBV14,-,14,CASSQRRPNTEAFF
TRBD1,TRBJ1-5,TRBV18,-,15,CASSPQGASNQPQHF
TRBD2,TRBJ2-4,TRBV5-1,-,18,CASSLDSGGAGAKNIQYF
TRBD1,TRBJ1-2,TRBV7-8,-,15,CASRSQGARNYGYTF
-,TRBJ1-2,TRBV5-4,-,18,CASSLAGGATIANYGYTF
-,TRBJ1-3,TRBV28,-,16,CASSLSQGSSGNTIYF